This TCR beta chain was identified during a study of CD8+CD57+ T cells in acquired aplastic anemia. From germline, CDR1 is SNHLY and CDR2 FYNNEI. Deletions cut 6 bases from V and 11 bases from J, with 19 bases between. This CDR3 contains 13 residues. As to this clonotype: Its matching antigen is unknown. Likely a read error: the CDR3 ends without its conserved phenylalanine or tryptophan.

Study findings and constraints: Patients and controls had CD8+ Simpson's diversity values that were not significantly distinct.

The TCR beta profiling, which covered VDJ combination and CDR3 sequence, was carried out using genomic DNA as the template. TCRdb reprocessed the reads with MiXCR, giving one entry per CDR3 protein. The sample yields fewer than 250,000 distinct CDR3 sequences, roughly half seen once. This sequence was found in a human donor in good health, serving as a control. V gene TRBV2 combines with J gene TRBJ1-1; D is unresolved. The sequencing input was sorted CD4+, CD8+, or CD8+CD57+ T cells (not recorded which) from PBMCs. In nucleotides, the CDR3 is TGTGCCAGCAGCGGAACGGAGTTTGGGCCGGCTTTCCTT. This sequence encodes CASSGTEFGPAFL.